One T cell receptor beta chain is described in this entry. What it binds is not known. This sample was taken from a study of cytomegalovirus exposure and HLA in healthy donors. Whole-study context: The roughly 120 validation repertoires matched the roughly 700 first-cohort repertoires in platform, a later analysis reported. Findings of the study overall: The study put some 150 TCR beta chains on its list as cytomegalovirus-associated.

TCRdb's table, derived via immunoSEQ multiplex PCR, lists solely in-frame clones and lacks some. The profile shows around 150,000 clones, roughly 86% of them singletons. The germline CDR1 and CDR2 sequences are MRHNA and SNTAGT. CDR3 length equals 13 residues. V was clipped by 6 bases and J by 4 bases, with 12 bases between them. This TCR came from a man younger than 35 in good health and CMV-seropositive. The sample consisted of PBMCs. The chain has TRBV6-4 and TRBJ1-1, with D possibly matching TRBD1 (6 bases). This CDR3 is CASRATGSTEAFF. The CDR3 DNA sequence: TGTGCCAGCAGGGCCACAGGGAGCACTGAAGCTTTCTTT.